This section outlines one T cell receptor (beta chain) sequence together with its context. Antigen specificity is unknown. One end of the junction fails to match germline, which may point to a read error. The CDR3 is 16 residues long. Looked up from germline, CDR1 is SGHKS and CDR2 is YYEKEE (reference sequence). Amplification targeted TCR beta CDR3 regions from RNA transcripts. Initially, a first-round RT-PCR of the TCR CDR3 employed the HTBI primer set. TCRdb ran MiXCR on the multiplex PCR reads and lists one entry per CDR3 protein. Among around 600,000 distinct CDR3 sequences listed, 14% were seen once. The data derive from a study of T cells in Graves' hyperthyroidism and ophthalmopathy. Pregnant or lactating patients were excluded, as were those with uncontrolled infection or other autoimmune disease. Diagnostic decisions used clinical symptoms, serum thyroxine and TRAb, thyroid ultrasound and orbital computed tomography.

Findings of the study overall: Classification by a 13 V-J model distinguished ophthalmopathy from stable hyperthyroidism.

This TCR was sampled from a woman younger than 30 with Graves' ophthalmopathy. Input material: blood. This sequence joins TRBV5-5 and TRBJ2-2; D is possibly TRBD1 (6 bases). The CDR3 here is CASSRIGGPNTGELFF. CDR3 coding DNA: TGCGCCAGCAGCCGGATAGGGGGACCGAACACCGGGGAGCTGTTTTTT.